This entry lists 15 T cell receptor beta chains sequenced from one sample in a study of T cells after yellow fever vaccination. TCRdb re-called the 5' RACE reads with MiXCR, one entry per CDR3 protein. This table holds around 300,000 distinct CDR3 sequences, around 4.4% found once. Here the sequenced sample was PBMCs, taken 15 days after the yellow fever booster vaccination. The receptors originated from a man aged 18 to 30 who received the YFV17D yellow fever vaccine.

This clonotype has at least ten counts. This rearrangement joins TRBV12-3 or TRBV12-4 to TRBJ2-1, with D maybe TRBD2 (6 bases). Between the trimmed V and J ends, which lost 5 bases and 3 bases, there was a span of 17 bases. This CDR3 has 16 amino acids. The DNA for the CDR3 is TGTGCCAGCAGTGGGGGGACGGGAAATCTCTACAATGAGCAGTTCTTC. Protein sequence: CASSGGTGNLYNEQFF.

This clonotype was picked up many times. This chain links TRBV15 with TRBJ2-7; tentatively, D is TRBD2 (5 bases). The V and J ends lost 4 bases and 4 bases respectively, with 14 bases between them. The germline CDR1 and CDR2 sequences are LNHNV and YYDKDF (reference sequence). This CDR3 has 14 amino acids. The CDR3, as DNA: TGTGCCACCAGCATTGGGTCAGGAGGATACGAGCAGTACTTC. Encoded protein: CATSIGSGGYEQYF.

This clonotype was detected ten times or more. V and J are TRBV12-3 or TRBV12-4 and TRBJ1-1; maybe TRBD1 (6 bases). V was cut by 5 bases and J by 7 bases, with 23 bases left in between. The CDR3 spans 16 residues. Here the CDR3 reads CASSPPRGAQAYEAFF. CDR3 in DNA: TGTGCCAGCAGTCCCCCGCGGGGGGCGCAAGCGTATGAAGCTTTCTTT.

This chain joins TRBV2 and TRBJ1-1; D is possibly TRBD1 (6 bases). The CDR3 covers 13 residues. Trimming stripped 4 bases from V and 6 bases from J, with 12 bases between. Germline CDR1 SNHLY, CDR2 FYNNEI. This CDR3 is CASSAQGRAEAFF. The CDR3 DNA follows: TGTGCCAGCAGTGCACAGGGAAGGGCTGAAGCTTTCTTT.

This clonotype was counted at least ten times. The chain links TRBV5-5 to TRBJ2-2; 9 bases map to TRBD2. J gave up 5 bases and V 2 bases, and 4 bases lay outside the gene matches. The germline V gene encodes CDR1 SGHKS and CDR2 YYEKEE (reference sequence). The CDR3 covers 15 residues. The CDR3: CASSLGLAGTGELFF. The DNA of the CDR3 is TGTGCCAGCAGCTTAGGGCTAGCGGGGACCGGGGAGCTGTTTTTT.

This clonotype was counted many times. The rearrangement joins TRBV7-2 to TRBJ2-1, with D uncertain. Per the germline V gene, CDR1 is SGHTA and CDR2 is FQGNSA. The CDR3 contains 15 residues. Trimming took off 3 bases at V and 4 bases at J, with 13 bases between the two ends. CDR3 amino acids: CASSFWAGPYNEQFF. The CDR3 coding sequence is TGTGCCAGCAGCTTTTGGGCTGGGCCATACAATGAGCAGTTCTTC.

This clonotype was seen ten or more times. This rearrangement joins TRBV20-1 to TRBJ1-5; D uncertain. Germline CDR1 is DFQATT and CDR2 is SNEGSKA (reference sequence). The ends were cut back, 3 bases at V and 2 bases at J, with 11 bases in the middle. The length of the CDR3 is 14 residues. The CDR3 nucleotides read TGCAGTGCTAGGGGGAGTCTAGGCAATCAGCCCCAGCATTTT. It translates to CSARGSLGNQPQHF.

This clonotype appeared a few times. V usage is TRBV20-1 and J usage is TRBJ2-1, with 8 bases lining up with TRBD2. Looked up from germline, CDR1 is DFQATT and CDR2 is SNEGSKA (reference sequence). J gave up 10 bases and V 0 bases, and 8 bases lay outside the gene matches. The CDR3 runs 14 residues. The CDR3 reads CSARDGGARKEQFF. CDR3 sequence (DNA): TGCAGTGCTAGAGACGGGGGGGCCAGAAAGGAGCAGTTCTTC.

This clonotype was detected ten times or more. The chain joins TRBV15 to TRBJ2-7; the match to TRBD1 covers 8 bases. The germline CDR1 and CDR2 sequences are LNHNV and YYDKDF (reference sequence). The CDR3 length is 15 residues. Trimming removed 3 bases from V and 5 bases from J; junction bases left unmatched: 9. DNA of the CDR3: TGTGCCACCAGCAGGGTTGGACAGGGATCCGACGAGCAGTACTTC. Protein product: CATSRVGQGSDEQYF.

This clonotype was recorded a few times. The rearrangement links TRBV29-1 to TRBJ2-2, with D possibly being TRBD1 (5 bases). This CDR3 spans 13 amino acids. Trimming cost V 5 bases and J 6 bases, with 13 bases left between them. From germline, CDR1 is SQVTM and CDR2 ANQGSEA. CDR3 in amino acids: CSVSTRVAGELFF. CDR3 sequence (DNA): TGCAGCGTTTCGACCAGGGTTGCCGGGGAGCTGTTTTTT.

This clonotype has ten or more counts. This chain connects TRBV7-2 to TRBJ2-3; D is ambiguous. CDR1 and CDR2 from the germline V gene are SGHTA and FQGNSA. V shed 2 bases and J shed 6 bases, with 9 bases lying between them. The CDR3 is made up of 13 amino acids. The CDR3 coding sequence is TGTGCCAGCAGCTTAACCCCCTGGGATACGCAGTATTTT. Translated: CASSLTPWDTQYF. Drawing the rest from reference TRBV7-2 and TRBJ2-3, the complete variable domain is GAGVSQSPSNKVTEKGKDVELRCDPISGHTALYWYRQSLGQGLEFLIYFQGNSAPDKSGLPSDRFSAERTGGSVSTLTIQRTQQEDSAVYLCASSLTPWDTQYFGPGTRLTVL.

The table lists this clonotype with a few counts. CDR3 protein: CASSQGQGVGANVLTF. Here the CDR3 DNA reads TGCGCCAGCAGCCAAGGACAGGGGGTTGGGGCCAACGTCCTGACTTTC. This chain connects TRBV4-3 to TRBJ2-6; TRBD1 agrees at 9 bases. CDR1 is LGHNA and CDR2 is YSLEER in the germline V gene. J was trimmed by 3 bases and V by 1 base; bases with no gene match: 1. The CDR3 has 16 residues.

This clonotype was seen only a few times. V and J are TRBV4-3 and TRBJ1-2; a possible D gene is TRBD1 (5 bases). The V and J ends lost 2 bases and 4 bases respectively, with 26 bases between them. CDR1 is LGHNA, CDR2 YSLEER, per germline. CDR3 size: 19 residues. The CDR3 spells CASSQNTLTGTLGFYGYTF. In DNA form, the CDR3 reads TGCGCCAGCAGCCAAAACACCCTAACCGGGACCCTAGGCTTCTATGGCTACACCTTC.

In its sample, this clonotype was seen a few times. The V gene is TRBV3-1, the J gene TRBJ2-7; D unresolved. Trimming removed 3 bases from V and 7 bases from J, with 10 bases in between. CDR3 length: 12 amino acids. Germline CDR1 is LGHDT and CDR2 is YNNKEL (reference sequence). CDR3 in amino acids: CASSQSLGEQYF. Here the CDR3 DNA reads TGTGCCAGCAGCCAGTCCCTTGGTGAGCAGTACTTC.

This clonotype was observed at least ten times. The CDR3 region is CASSLAVSGGDEQFF. The CDR3 bases are TGCGCCAGCAGCTTGGCTGTTAGCGGGGGCGATGAGCAGTTCTTC. This sequence joins TRBV5-1 and TRBJ2-1, with TRBD2 identical over 9 bases. CDR1 is SGHRS, CDR2 YFSETQ, per germline. V shed 0 bases, J shed 8 bases, and the junction held 6 bases outside the gene matches. This CDR3 contains 15 residues.